A single sample gave rise to the 28 T cell receptor beta chains below, sequenced in a study of OX40 agonist ivuxolimab in advanced cancers. The repertoire was sequenced with immunoSEQ multiplex PCR; TCRdb's copy has only in-frame clones and lacks some. The sample yields about 71,000 clones, about 90% seen once. The source material was CD4+ or CD8+ T cells sorted from blood, sampled in a trial of the OX40 agonist ivuxolimab. The receptors derive from an adult with an advanced solid tumor such as melanoma, head and neck, liver or kidney cancer.

V and J are TRBV4-1 and TRBJ2-5; perhaps D is TRBD1 or TRBD2 (5 bases each). V was pared by 1 base and J by 3 bases, with 6 bases between. Germline-derived CDR1 and CDR2 are MGHRA and YSYEKL. The CDR3 is 13 amino acids. The CDR3 loop is CASSQVGEETQYF. Here the CDR3 DNA reads TGCGCCAGCAGCCAAGTGGGGGAAGAGACCCAGTACTTC.

The chain has TRBV6-5 and TRBJ1-3; D is unclear. The CDR3 loop spans 12 amino acids. Germline CDR1 reads MNHEY; CDR2 reads SVGAGI. V was pared by 8 bases and J by 0 bases, with 5 bases between. CDR3 in amino acids: CASGPSGNTIYF. The CDR3 region has the DNA TGTGCCAGCGGGCCCTCTGGAAACACCATATATTTT.

In this sample, this clone turned up once. The CDR3 sequence is CASSLPGGHYNEQFF. In nucleotides, the CDR3 is TGTGCCAGCAGCTTACCGGGAGGACACTACAATGAGCAGTTCTTC. V and J are TRBV7-9 and TRBJ2-1; 7 bases map to TRBD2. After removal of 2 bases from V and 3 bases from J, the junction contained 4 bases not matched to a gene. Germline CDR1 is SEHNR and CDR2 is FQNEAQ (reference sequence). This CDR3 is built from 15 residues.

The V call is TRBV27, the J call TRBJ1-1, with D perhaps matching TRBD1 (6 bases). The CDR3 totals 13 residues. The V end lost 3 bases, the J end lost 6 bases, and 11 bases lay between the germline ends. CDR1 is MNHEY and CDR2 is SMNVEV in the germline V gene (reference sequence). CDR3 nucleotides: TGTGCCAGCAGTTTGGAGGGGGGCTCTGAAGCTTTCTTT. Protein: CASSLEGGSEAFF.

The chain combines TRBV7-9 with TRBJ2-2; D is possibly TRBD1 (6 bases). The CDR3 is 16 amino acids. V lost 5 bases and J 0 bases, leaving 13 bases between the germline ends. The V gene's germline CDR1 is SEHNR and CDR2 FQNEAQ (reference sequence). The DNA for the CDR3 is TGTGCCAGCAGCCCGCCGGGACACACGAACACCGGGGAGCTGTTTTTT. It yields the protein CASSPPGHTNTGELFF.

V and J are TRBV11-1 and TRBJ2-3, with D perhaps matching TRBD1 (6 bases). The V end lost 4 bases, the J end lost 2 bases, and 13 bases lay between the germline ends. Germline values: CDR1 SGHAT, CDR2 FQDESV (reference sequence). The CDR3 is made up of 15 amino acids. This CDR3 is CASSWEQGFTDTQYF. The CDR3 nucleotides read TGTGCCAGCAGCTGGGAACAGGGCTTCACAGATACGCAGTATTTT.

This chain uses TRBV6-5 with TRBJ2-1; 12 nucleotides match TRBD2. The CDR3 is made up of 16 amino acids. Looked up from germline, CDR1 is MNHEY and CDR2 is SVGAGI. V trimming: 2 bases; J trimming: 4 bases; junction bases outside the gene matches: 3. The CDR3 bases are TGTGCCAGCAGTTACCTAGCGGGAGGGCCGTACAATGAGCAGTTCTTC. This gives the protein CASSYLAGGPYNEQFF.

The rearrangement uses TRBV7-2 and TRBJ2-7; weak D call: TRBD1 (5 bases). The CDR3 runs 14 residues. Germline CDR1 SGHTA, CDR2 FQGNSA. The ends were cut back, 5 bases at V and 4 bases at J, with 15 bases in the middle. CDR3 amino acids: CASSAGAPEYEQYF. The CDR3 DNA reads TGTGCCAGCAGCGCTGGGGCTCCCGAATACGAGCAGTACTTC.

The rearrangement links TRBV29-1 to TRBJ2-5, with D perhaps matching TRBD2 (5 bases). The DNA end is more similar to TRBJ2-7, so the J call may be wrong. Germline lookup yields CDR1 SQVTM and CDR2 ANQGSEA. The CDR3 has 15 amino acids. The CDR3 DNA follows: TGCAGCGTCGAGGGCAGTTCAACCTCTACCTACGAGCAGTACTTC. Translation: CSVEGSSTSTYEQYF.

This clone was seen only a few times. DNA for the CDR3: TGTGCCAGCAGCGTAGCTGGGGGGGAGTGGACAGATACGCAGTATTTT. This sequence encodes CASSVAGGEWTDTQYF. The J gene is TRBJ2-3, the V gene TRBV9; 7 positions agree with TRBD2. This CDR3 is 16 amino acids long. The junction had 7 bases not matched to a gene; V was cut back by 0 bases and J by 3 bases. Germline V gives CDR1 SGDLS, CDR2 YYNGEE.

V and J are TRBV10-3 and TRBJ2-1; TRBD2 matches 12 bases. The CDR3 is 16 residues long. Trimming took 4 bases from V and 2 from J; bases not matched to a gene: 3. CDR1 is ENHRY, CDR2 SYGVKD, per germline. CDR3 bases: TGTGCCATCAGTGGAAGGACTAGCGGGGCCTACAATGAGCAGTTCTTC. This gives the protein CAISGRTSGAYNEQFF.

This chain's CDR3 is CASSLDRGTTNEKLFF. Written as DNA, the CDR3 is TGTGCCAGCAGCTTAGACAGGGGGACAACTAATGAAAAACTGTTTTTT. The chain links TRBV7-2 to TRBJ1-4; TRBD1 matches at 8 bases. Losses at the gene ends were 1 base for V and 0 bases for J; bases not matched to a gene: 1. This CDR3 is 16 amino acids long. Germline loops: CDR1 SGHTA, CDR2 FQGNSA.

This chain uses TRBV4-3 with TRBJ2-7; no definite D call. The CDR3 runs to 13 residues. Germline V gene sequence: CDR1 LGHNA, CDR2 YSLEER. V lost 1 base to trimming and J lost 5 bases, with 9 bases between them. The DNA of the CDR3 is TGCGCCAGCAGCCAAGGTATAGCTGACGAGCAGTACTTC. Residues: CASSQGIADEQYF.

This chain connects TRBV19 to TRBJ2-3; 7 nucleotides match TRBD2. The CDR3 has 18 residues. V trimming: 0 bases; J trimming: 0 bases; junction bases outside the gene matches: 9. Per the germline V gene, CDR1 is LNHDA and CDR2 is SQIVND (reference sequence). The DNA of the CDR3 is TGTGCCAGTAGTATAGATAACGGGCGGGAGTCTAGCACAGATACGCAGTATTTT. The encoded protein is CASSIDNGRESSTDTQYF. Complete variable domain (other parts from reference TRBV19 and TRBJ2-3): DGGITQSPKYLFRKEGQNVTLSCEQNLNHDAMYWYRQDPGQGLRLIYYSQIVNDFQKGDIAEGYSVSREKKESFPLTVTSAQKNPTAFYLCASSIDNGRESSTDTQYFGPGTRLTVL.

The V call is TRBV9, the J call TRBJ1-1; the D is unclear. Germline V gene data show CDR1 as SGDLS and CDR2 as YYNGEE. CDR3 length equals 15 residues. Trimming removed 0 bases at V and 5 bases at J, with 14 bases between. CDR3 protein: CASSVGPGGRTEAFF. The CDR3 coding sequence is TGTGCCAGCAGCGTAGGACCGGGAGGTAGGACTGAAGCTTTCTTT.

Regarding this clone: Only one base separates this from a far larger clonotype, so it likely reflects a read error. Additional DNA sequences in this sample encode the identical CDR3. V usage is TRBV5-8 and J usage is TRBJ1-1, with unresolved D. Trimming removed 4 bases from V and 1 base from J, with 11 bases in between. The CDR3 is 14 residues long. Germline lookup yields CDR1 SGHTS and CDR2 YDEGEE. The CDR3 loop reads CASSQESGNTEAFF. The CDR3 nucleotides are TGTGCCAGCAGCCAAGAATCGGGGAACACTGAAGCTTTCTTT.

The chain is built from TRBV5-6 and TRBJ1-1; D gene ambiguous. Germline-derived CDR1 and CDR2 are SGHDT and YYEEEE. This CDR3 region has 13 residues. The V end lost 1 base, the J end lost 2 bases, and 6 bases lay between the germline ends. CDR3 nucleotide sequence: TGTGCCAGCAGCTTGATAGATAACACTGAAGCTTTCTTT. Amino acid sequence: CASSLIDNTEAFF.

This chain connects TRBV7-3 to TRBJ2-1; 10 nucleotides align to TRBD2. V was pared by 0 bases and J by 4 bases, with 3 bases of the junction left unmatched. The CDR3 loop spans 16 amino acids. From germline, CDR1 is SGHTA and CDR2 FQGTGA. CDR3 nucleotides: TGTGCCAGCAGCTTAACCGGGACTAGCGTATACAATGAGCAGTTCTTC. Residues: CASSLTGTSVYNEQFF.

The chain is built from TRBV12-2 and TRBJ2-6; the table names TRBD1, a call not compared with the DNA. TRBV12-2 corresponds to a pseudogene. The length of the CDR3 is 16 residues. Here the CDR3 reads CASRLGPRAGANVLTF. The CDR3, as DNA: TGTGCAAGTCGCTTAGGACCCAGGGCCGGGGCCAACGTCCTGACTTTC.

This chain joins TRBV28 and TRBJ2-1, with 7 bases fitting TRBD1. The germline CDR1 and CDR2 sequences are MDHEN and SYDVKM. The CDR3 length is 13 residues. The J segment lost 6 bases and the V segment lost 6 bases, leaving 5 bases of the junction unmatched. CDR3 protein: CASRKGAGNEQFF. The CDR3 DNA is TGTGCCAGCAGAAAGGGGGCGGGCAATGAGCAGTTCTTC.

This clone was seen a handful of times. This chain links TRBV11-2 with TRBJ2-1, with TRBD2 matching over 8 bases. The CDR3 loop spans 14 amino acids. V gave up 3 bases and J gave up 6 bases; unmatched junction bases: 4. The V gene's germline CDR1 is SGHAT and CDR2 FQNNGV. This CDR3 reads CASSLASGSNEQFF. CDR3 sequence (DNA): TGTGCCAGCAGCTTGGCTAGCGGGTCCAATGAGCAGTTCTTC.

V usage is TRBV7-9 and J usage is TRBJ2-1; possible D gene TRBD2, 6 bases. V was cut by 5 bases and J by 3 bases, with 14 bases left in between. The CDR3 consists of 15 residues. Germline V gives CDR1 SEHNR, CDR2 FQNEAQ (reference sequence). CDR3 nucleotides: TGTGCCAGCAGCATAAGCCCAGCGGGCTACAATGAGCAGTTCTTC. It translates to CASSISPAGYNEQFF.

This rearrangement joins TRBV9 to TRBJ1-1; 10 bases map to TRBD1. Trimming removed 3 bases from V and 10 bases from J; junction bases left unmatched: 9. The V gene's germline CDR1 is SGDLS and CDR2 YYNGEE. The CDR3 has 14 residues. DNA for the CDR3: TGTGCCAGCAGCGCAGGCGACAGGGGGCTGTTAGCTTTCTTT. It codes for CASSAGDRGLLAFF.

The V and J genes are TRBV7-9 and TRBJ2-1, with 8 positions matching TRBD1. V lost 5 bases, J lost 4 bases, and 4 bases stayed unmatched. This CDR3 contains 14 residues. CDR1 is SEHNR and CDR2 is FQNEAQ in the germline V gene (reference sequence). In DNA form, the CDR3 reads TGTGCCAGCAGCCAGAGACAGGGGTACAATGAGCAGTTCTTC. It encodes CASSQRQGYNEQFF.

The chain uses TRBV13 and TRBJ2-5; 14 bases fit TRBD2. This CDR3 region has 17 residues. With 4 bases clipped from V and 3 bases from J, the junction kept 7 bases outside the gene matches. CDR1 PRHDT and CDR2 FYEKMQ come from the germline V gene (reference sequence). CDR3 sequence (DNA): TGTGCCAGCAGCTCATCCGGGACTAGCGGGAGAGAAGAGACCCAGTACTTC. Encoded protein: CASSSSGTSGREETQYF.

The J gene is TRBJ2-1, the V gene TRBV19; D remains ambiguous. This CDR3 has 14 residues. The germline V gene encodes CDR1 LNHDA and CDR2 SQIVND (reference sequence). V lost 3 bases to trimming and J lost 0 bases, with 6 bases between them. The CDR3 DNA sequence: TGTGCCAGTAGTATGTGGGGCTCCTACAATGAGCAGTTCTTC. It encodes CASSMWGSYNEQFF.

The chain combines TRBV18 with TRBJ1-1; a possible D gene is TRBD1 (5 bases). Germline CDR1 KGHSH, CDR2 LQKENI. CDR3 length: 12 amino acids. V dropped 1 base and J dropped 8 bases, with 8 bases sitting between them. CDR3 sequence reads: CASSPLTDEAFF. DNA of the CDR3: TGTGCCAGCTCACCACTGACAGACGAAGCTTTCTTT.

This clone was recorded a few times. The rearrangement links TRBV5-6 to TRBJ1-5; D uncertain. This CDR3 has 12 residues. The V end lost 2 bases, the J end lost 9 bases, and 9 bases lay between the germline ends. Germline loops: CDR1 SGHDT, CDR2 YYEEEE. CDR3 loop: CASSLSPGPQHF. The CDR3 DNA follows: TGTGCCAGCAGCTTATCCCCCGGGCCCCAGCATTTT.